This paragraph reports one TCR beta chain. No antigen is known for it. The sample belongs to a study of OX40 agonist ivuxolimab in advanced cancers. The protocol was immunoSEQ multiplex PCR, while the TCRdb copy is restricted to in-frame clones and leaves out a portion. The sample records fewer than 90,000 clones, roughly 92% being singletons. Germline V CDR1 and CDR2: LNHNV, YYDKDF (reference sequence). The CDR3 is 16 residues long. V gave up 0 bases and J gave up 0 bases, with 9 bases separating them. The study's findings and limits: Blood T cells, both CD4+ and CD8+, expanded clonally by week 6 at 0.1 to 3.0 mg/kg. Low clonal expansion, among the lowest seen, marked partial responders at 0.1-3.0 mg/kg.

The genes are TRBV15 and TRBJ1-3; D unclear. Sequenced material: CD4+ or CD8+ T cells sorted from blood, taken in a trial of the OX40 agonist ivuxolimab. The receptor was derived from an adult with an advanced solid tumor such as melanoma, head and neck, liver or kidney cancer. The CDR3 loop reads CATSRDWVSSGNTIYF. The CDR3 region has the DNA TGTGCCACCAGCAGAGATTGGGTGAGCTCTGGAAACACCATATATTTT.